These T cell receptor beta chains were read from a single sample in a study of T-cell memory formation after mild COVID-19. TCRdb used MiXCR to reprocess the 5' RACE reads, holding one entry per CDR3 protein. The sample includes approximately 300,000 distinct CDR3 sequences, 15% to 20% of them seen just once. The sample was PBMCs or a T cell subset sorted from them (not recorded which). The source of these receptors is a young man who had mild COVID-19 (a few samples of this study predate the infection). Cell type and time point are not known. Each CDR3 is given with its conserved first and last residue. Each record gives: D gene, V gene, clone size, J gene, CDR3 protein, CDR3 DNA. The D gene is left open where the match is weak. Size tells how often a clone was seen (once, few, many) or the class of an expanded clone, and some rows leave it out.

.,TRBV5-1,many,TRBJ2-7,CASSFTDEQYF,TGCGCCAGCAGCTTCACTGACGAGCAGTACTTC
.,TRBV9,few,TRBJ2-1,CASSVARVEGEQFF,TGTGCCAGCAGCGTAGCCAGGGTGGAAGGTGAGCAGTTCTTC
.,TRBV11-2,few,TRBJ2-7,CASSFGAGTSYEQYF,TGTGCCAGCAGCTTCGGTGCGGGGACCTCCTACGAGCAGTACTTC
.,TRBV4-3,few,TRBJ1-3,CASSQDAAGSSSGNTIYF,TGCGCCAGCAGCCAAGATGCGGCGGGCTCAAGCTCTGGAAACACCATATATTTT
.,TRBV12-3/TRBV12-4,few,TRBJ2-7,CASSLWQDYEQYF,TGTGCCAGCAGTTTGTGGCAGGACTACGAGCAGTACTTC
.,TRBV6-5,once,TRBJ1-6,CASSIPGAPLHF,TGTGCCAGCAGTATCCCAGGGGCACCCCTCCACTTT
.,TRBV7-2,few,TRBJ2-5,CASSPAGTVETQYF,TGTGCCAGCAGCCCTGCGGGGACTGTAGAGACCCAGTACTTC
TRBD2,TRBV15,.,TRBJ2-3,CATSITSGGPPRAQYF,TGTGCCACCAGCATAACTAGCGGGGGGCCCCCCAGGGCGCAGTATTTT
TRBD1,TRBV28,few,TRBJ1-3,CASSLTGTGGLNTIYF,TGTGCCAGCAGCTTAACCGGGACAGGGGGCTTAAACACCATATATTTT
.,TRBV7-9,.,TRBJ2-5,CASSGRQRQETQYF,TGTGCCAGCAGCGGCAGACAGAGACAAGAGACCCAGTACTTC
TRBD1,TRBV10-3,few,TRBJ2-2,CAIAGTGNTGELFF,TGTGCCATTGCAGGGACAGGGAACACCGGGGAGCTGTTTTTT
TRBD1,TRBV24-1,.,TRBJ2-4,CATGDRGNIQYF,TGTGCCACCGGGGACAGGGGAAACATTCAGTACTTC
.,TRBV3-1,few,TRBJ1-2,CASSQVGRGYTF,TGTGCCAGCAGCCAAGTGGGCCGGGGCTACACCTTC
.,TRBV7-8,.,TRBJ1-1,CASSRARWMNTEAFF,TGTGCCAGCAGCCGGGCTCGGTGGATGAACACTGAAGCTTTCTTT
TRBD2,TRBV20-1,.,TRBJ2-1,CSDPLLAGLHNEQFF,TGCAGTGATCCCCTACTAGCGGGGCTTCACAATGAGCAGTTCTTC
.,TRBV7-2,.,TRBJ1-3,CASSLWQEDTIYF,TGTGCCAGCAGCTTATGGCAGGAAGACACCATATATTTT
TRBD1,TRBV5-1,.,TRBJ1-1,CASTWTGGLRTEAFF,TGCGCCAGCACCTGGACAGGGGGCTTACGTACTGAAGCTTTCTTT
.,TRBV9,.,TRBJ1-1,CASQPSRGDTEAFF,TGTGCCAGCCAACCGAGTCGGGGGGACACTGAAGCTTTCTTT
TRBD2,TRBV6-5,few,TRBJ2-6,CASSPRGGLPGANVLTF,TGTGCCAGCAGCCCTCGGGGGGGCCTACCTGGGGCCAACGTCCTGACTTTC
.,TRBV5-1,.,TRBJ1-6,CASSFGEIDSPLHF,TGCGCCAGCAGCTTCGGGGAAATCGACTCACCCCTCCACTTT
.,TRBV6-5,.,TRBJ1-6,CASRLGGSYNSPLHF,TGTGCCAGCAGACTAGGGGGCTCCTATAATTCACCCCTCCACTTT
.,TRBV10-3,.,TRBJ1-5,CAISGAGGQDQPQHF,TGTGCCATCAGTGGGGCGGGGGGCCAGGATCAGCCCCAGCATTTT
.,TRBV4-2,.,TRBJ1-2,CASSQGHRQGGYGYTF,TGTGCCAGCAGCCAAGGTCATAGGCAGGGAGGCTATGGCTACACCTTC
.,TRBV13,few,TRBJ1-1,CASSGTGEYTEAFF,TGTGCCAGCAGCGGAACTGGGGAGTACACTGAAGCTTTCTTT
TRBD2,TRBV7-2,few,TRBJ2-5,CASSLPRLAGGLETQYF,TGTGCCAGCAGCTTACCCCGACTAGCGGGGGGTTTGGAGACCCAGTACTTC
.,TRBV29-1,.,TRBJ2-3,CSVGLAVIADTQYF,TGCAGCGTTGGCCTTGCGGTGATAGCAGATACGCAGTATTTT
TRBD1,TRBV20-1,.,TRBJ2-3,CSAPMQGQIRKYF,TGCAGTGCTCCCATGCAGGGACAGATACGAAAGTATTTT
.,TRBV15,few,TRBJ2-3,CATSRELGGADTQYF,TGTGCCACCAGCAGAGAACTAGGAGGGGCAGATACGCAGTATTTT
.,TRBV4-3,.,TRBJ2-3,CSSSQDRLRRDTQYF,TGCTCCAGCAGCCAAGATCGGCTTCGGCGGGATACGCAGTATTTT
TRBD1,TRBV7-2,few,TRBJ1-2,CASRLWTGEEGYTF,TGTGCCAGCAGACTATGGACAGGCGAGGAGGGCTACACCTTC
TRBD2,TRBV10-3,.,TRBJ2-3,CAISRTSGAMPDTQYF,TGTGCCATCAGTCGGACTAGCGGGGCCATGCCAGATACGCAGTATTTT
.,TRBV7-2,few,TRBJ2-5,CASSISIAETQYF,TGTGCCAGCAGCATATCGATAGCGGAGACCCAGTACTTC
.,TRBV6-5,few,TRBJ2-5,CASRKWAPRSETQYF,TGTGCCAGCAGAAAGTGGGCTCCTCGGTCAGAGACCCAGTACTTC
.,TRBV5-8,few,TRBJ1-5,CASSLPGTRYSNQPQHF,TGTGCCAGCAGCTTGCCCGGGACCCGATATAGCAATCAGCCCCAGCATTTT
TRBD2,TRBV11-2,few,TRBJ2-7,CASSSLSGGARYEQYF,TGTGCCAGCAGCTCCCTTAGCGGGGGGGCGCGCTACGAGCAGTACTTC
.,TRBV10-3,many,TRBJ1-2,CAISEPAGVSDGYTF,TGTGCCATCAGTGAGCCGGCCGGGGTGTCGGATGGCTACACCTTC
.,TRBV11-2,.,TRBJ2-1,CASRDQGEDNEQFF,TGTGCCAGCAGGGACCAGGGAGAGGACAATGAGCAGTTCTTC
.,TRBV5-1,.,TRBJ2-7,CASSLVIQGYEQYF,TGCGCCAGCAGCTTGGTTATTCAGGGGTACGAGCAGTACTTC
TRBD1,TRBV3-1,.,TRBJ2-7,CASSRGQGGYEQYF,TGTGCCAGCAGCCGGGGACAGGGTGGATACGAGCAGTACTTC
.,TRBV29-1,.,TRBJ2-2,CSVVVSQDGELFF,TGCAGCGTTGTTGTTTCCCAAGACGGGGAGCTGTTTTTT